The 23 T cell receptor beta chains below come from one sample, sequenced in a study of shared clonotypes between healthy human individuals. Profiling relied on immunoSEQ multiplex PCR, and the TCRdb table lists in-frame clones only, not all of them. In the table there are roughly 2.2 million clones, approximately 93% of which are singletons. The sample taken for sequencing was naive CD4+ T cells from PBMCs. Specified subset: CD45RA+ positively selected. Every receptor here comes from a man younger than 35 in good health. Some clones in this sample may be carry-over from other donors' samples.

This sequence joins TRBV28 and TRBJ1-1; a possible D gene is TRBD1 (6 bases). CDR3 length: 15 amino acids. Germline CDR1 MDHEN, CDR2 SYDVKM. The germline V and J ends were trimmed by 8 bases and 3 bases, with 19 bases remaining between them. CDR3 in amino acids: CASDVQGKGDTEAFF. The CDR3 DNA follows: TGTGCCAGCGATGTACAGGGTAAGGGGGACACTGAAGCTTTCTTT. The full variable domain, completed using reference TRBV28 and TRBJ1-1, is DVKVTQSSRYLVKRTGEKVFLECVQDMDHENMFWYRQDPGLGLRLIYFSYDVKMKEKGDIPEGYSVSREKKERFSLILESASTNQTSMYLCASDVQGKGDTEAFFGQGTRLTVV.

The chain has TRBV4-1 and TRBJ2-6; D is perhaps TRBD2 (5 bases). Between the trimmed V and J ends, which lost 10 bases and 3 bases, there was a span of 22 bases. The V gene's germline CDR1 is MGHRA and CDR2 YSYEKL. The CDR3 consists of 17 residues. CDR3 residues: CATTLGLTTLGANVLTF. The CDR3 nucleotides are TGCGCCACAACTCTCGGACTGACAACTCTTGGGGCCAACGTCCTGACTTTC.

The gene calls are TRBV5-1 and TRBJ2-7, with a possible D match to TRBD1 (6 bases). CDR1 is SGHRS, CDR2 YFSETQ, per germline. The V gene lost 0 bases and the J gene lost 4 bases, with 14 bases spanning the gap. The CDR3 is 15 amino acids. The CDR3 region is CASSLVVTGQYEQYF. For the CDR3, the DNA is TGCGCCAGCAGCTTGGTAGTGACAGGTCAGTACGAGCAGTACTTC.

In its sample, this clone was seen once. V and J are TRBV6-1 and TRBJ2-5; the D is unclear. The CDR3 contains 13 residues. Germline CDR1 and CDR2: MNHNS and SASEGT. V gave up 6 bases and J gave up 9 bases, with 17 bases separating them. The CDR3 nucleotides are TGTGCCAGCAGCCAAGGACGGTTACCGGCCCAGTACTTC. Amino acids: CASSQGRLPAQYF.

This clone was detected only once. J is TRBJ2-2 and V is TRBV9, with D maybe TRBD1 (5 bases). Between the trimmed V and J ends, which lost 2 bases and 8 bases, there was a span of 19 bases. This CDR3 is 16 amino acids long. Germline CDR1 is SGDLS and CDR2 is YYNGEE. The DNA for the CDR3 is TGTGCCAGCAGCGTTTGGGGCAGGGTCGGCGAGGGGGAGCTGTTTTTT. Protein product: CASSVWGRVGEGELFF.

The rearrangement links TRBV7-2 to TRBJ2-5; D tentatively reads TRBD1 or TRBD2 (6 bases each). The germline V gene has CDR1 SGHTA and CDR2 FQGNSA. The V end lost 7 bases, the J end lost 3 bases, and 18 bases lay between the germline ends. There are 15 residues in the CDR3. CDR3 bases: TGTGCCAGCACCCAAGGGGGGAGGAGGGAAGAGACCCAGTACTTC. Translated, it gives CASTQGGRREETQYF.

The CDR3 is CASSLLTGYEGKLFF. The CDR3 coding sequence is TGTGCCAGCTCACTACTAACAGGGTATGAAGGAAAACTGTTTTTT. The chain recombines TRBV18 with TRBJ1-4; tentatively, D is TRBD1 (6 bases). Germline V lookup: CDR1 KGHSH, CDR2 LQKENI. The CDR3 is 15 residues long. Between the trimmed V and J ends, which lost 4 bases and 10 bases, there was a span of 19 bases.

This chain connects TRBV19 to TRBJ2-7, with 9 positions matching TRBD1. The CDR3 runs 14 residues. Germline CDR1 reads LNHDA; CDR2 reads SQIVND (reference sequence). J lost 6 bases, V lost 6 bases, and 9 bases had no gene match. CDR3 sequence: CASRKDRGASEQYF. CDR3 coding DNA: TGTGCCAGTAGAAAGGACAGGGGAGCCTCCGAGCAGTACTTC.

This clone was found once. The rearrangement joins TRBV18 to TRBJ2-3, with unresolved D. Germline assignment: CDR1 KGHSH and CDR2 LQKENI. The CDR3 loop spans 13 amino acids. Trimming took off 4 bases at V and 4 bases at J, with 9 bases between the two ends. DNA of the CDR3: TGTGCCAGCTCACAAAACACGGCAGATACGCAGTATTTT. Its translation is CASSQNTADTQYF.

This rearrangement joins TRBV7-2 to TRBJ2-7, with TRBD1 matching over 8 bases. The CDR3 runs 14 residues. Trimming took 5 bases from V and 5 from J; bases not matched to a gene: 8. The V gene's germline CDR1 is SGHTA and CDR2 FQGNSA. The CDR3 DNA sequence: TGTGCCAGCAGCCTCCGGACAGGGCGCGACGAGCAGTACTTC. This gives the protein CASSLRTGRDEQYF.

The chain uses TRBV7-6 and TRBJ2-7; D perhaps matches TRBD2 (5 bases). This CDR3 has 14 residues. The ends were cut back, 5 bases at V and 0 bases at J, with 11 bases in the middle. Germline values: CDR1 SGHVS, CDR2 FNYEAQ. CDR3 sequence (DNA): TGTGCCAGCAGCCGGGGTGGGAGCTCCTACGAGCAGTACTTC. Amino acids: CASSRGGSSYEQYF.

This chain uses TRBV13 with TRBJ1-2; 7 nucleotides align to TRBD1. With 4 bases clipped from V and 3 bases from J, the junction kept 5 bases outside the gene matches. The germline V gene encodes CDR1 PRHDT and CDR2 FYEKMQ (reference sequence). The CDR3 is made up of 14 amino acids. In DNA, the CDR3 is TGTGCCAGCAGCTCACAGGGGAAGGACTATGGCTACACCTTC. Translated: CASSSQGKDYGYTF.

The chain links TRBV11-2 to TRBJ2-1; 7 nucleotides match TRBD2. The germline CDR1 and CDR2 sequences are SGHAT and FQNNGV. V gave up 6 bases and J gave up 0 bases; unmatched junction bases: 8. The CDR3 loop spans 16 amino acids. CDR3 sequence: CASRDARGSSYNEQFF. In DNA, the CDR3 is TGTGCCAGCAGAGACGCACGCGGGAGCTCCTACAATGAGCAGTTCTTC.

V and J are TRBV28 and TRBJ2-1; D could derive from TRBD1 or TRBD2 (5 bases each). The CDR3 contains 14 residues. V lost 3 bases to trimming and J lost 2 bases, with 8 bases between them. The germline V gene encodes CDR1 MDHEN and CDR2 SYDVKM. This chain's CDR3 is CASSLRGTYNEQFF. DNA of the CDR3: TGTGCCAGCAGTTTGAGGGGTACCTACAATGAGCAGTTCTTC.

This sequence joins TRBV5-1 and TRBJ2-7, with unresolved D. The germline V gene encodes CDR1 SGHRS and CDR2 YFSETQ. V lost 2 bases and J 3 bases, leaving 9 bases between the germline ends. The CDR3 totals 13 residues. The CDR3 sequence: CASSLFTGYEQYF. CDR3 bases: TGCGCCAGCAGCTTATTTACGGGCTACGAGCAGTACTTC.

Written as DNA, the CDR3 is TGTGCCAGCAGTGGCGAGACGGTGGGCAATTCACCCCTCCACTTT. It codes for CASSGETVGNSPLHF. The chain links TRBV6-1 to TRBJ1-6; D gene uncertain. This CDR3 spans 15 amino acids. The germline V gene encodes CDR1 MNHNS and CDR2 SASEGT. The germline V and J ends were trimmed by 4 bases and 7 bases, with 14 bases remaining between them.

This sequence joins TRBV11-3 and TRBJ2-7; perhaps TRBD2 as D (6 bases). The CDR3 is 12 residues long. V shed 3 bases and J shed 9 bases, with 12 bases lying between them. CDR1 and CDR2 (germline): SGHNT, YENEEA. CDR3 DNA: TGTGCCAGCAGCTTGCGGGATGATTTGCAGTACTTC. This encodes CASSLRDDLQYF.

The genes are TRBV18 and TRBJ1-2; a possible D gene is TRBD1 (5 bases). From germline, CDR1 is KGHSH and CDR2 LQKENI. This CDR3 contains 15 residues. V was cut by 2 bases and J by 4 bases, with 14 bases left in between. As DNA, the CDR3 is TGTGCCAGCTCACCAGCCCAGGGCACCATCTATGGCTACACCTTC. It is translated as CASSPAQGTIYGYTF.

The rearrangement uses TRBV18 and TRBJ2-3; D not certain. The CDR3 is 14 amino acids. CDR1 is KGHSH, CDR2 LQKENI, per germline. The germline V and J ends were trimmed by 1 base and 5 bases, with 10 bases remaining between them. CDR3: CASSPLPQRDTQYF. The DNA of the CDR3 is TGTGCCAGCTCACCACTCCCCCAAAGAGATACGCAGTATTTT.

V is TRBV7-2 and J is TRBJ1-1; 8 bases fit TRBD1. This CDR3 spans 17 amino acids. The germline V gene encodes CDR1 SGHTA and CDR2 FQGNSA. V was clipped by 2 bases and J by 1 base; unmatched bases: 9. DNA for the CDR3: TGTGCCAGCAGCTTAAGACCTCAGGGGGCGGGGAACACTGAAGCTTTCTTT. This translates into CASSLRPQGAGNTEAFF.

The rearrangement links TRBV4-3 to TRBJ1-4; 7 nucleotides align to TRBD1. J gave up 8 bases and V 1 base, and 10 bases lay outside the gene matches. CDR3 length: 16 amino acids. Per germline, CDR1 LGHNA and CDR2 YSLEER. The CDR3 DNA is TGCGCCAGCAGCCAAGCCAGGGGACAGATGCAAGAAAAACTGTTTTTT. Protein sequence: CASSQARGQMQEKLFF.

The CDR3 region is CASSFSGTSGGELFF. In nucleotides, the CDR3 is TGTGCCAGCAGCTTTAGCGGGACCTCCGGCGGGGAGCTGTTTTTT. The rearrangement links TRBV13 to TRBJ2-2; 8 bases are a match to TRBD2. CDR3 size: 15 residues. Germline V gene sequence: CDR1 PRHDT, CDR2 FYEKMQ (reference sequence). Unmatched junction bases numbered 7, after V lost 3 bases and J lost 7 bases.

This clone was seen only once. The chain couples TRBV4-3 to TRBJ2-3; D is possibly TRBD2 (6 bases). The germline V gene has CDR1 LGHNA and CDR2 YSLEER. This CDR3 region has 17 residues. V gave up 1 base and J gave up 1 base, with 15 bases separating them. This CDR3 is CASSQALTSSGTDTQYF. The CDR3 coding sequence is TGCGCCAGCAGCCAAGCCCTGACTAGTTCGGGCACAGATACGCAGTATTTT.